This T cell receptor beta chain was sequenced during a study of OX40 agonist ivuxolimab in advanced cancers. Peripheral blood came from all dose cohorts at three timepoints. Sequencing was performed with immunoSEQ multiplex PCR; in TCRdb, only in-frame clones are kept and a portion is missing. The sample includes around 53,000 clones, around 85% seen only once; the top ten take around 6.4%. V trimming: 6 bases; J trimming: 0 bases; junction bases outside the gene matches: 9. CDR1 is MNHEY, CDR2 SMNVEV, per germline (reference sequence). The CDR3 has 18 residues. This clone was picked up one time. Material: CD4+ or CD8+ T cells sorted from blood, obtained in a trial of the OX40 agonist ivuxolimab. This receptor was obtained from an adult with an advanced solid tumor such as melanoma, head and neck, liver or kidney cancer. The chain joins TRBV27 to TRBJ1-6, with 9 bases identical to TRBD1. The CDR3 sequence is CASRVTGGTDSYNSPLHF. The CDR3 region has the DNA TGTGCCAGCAGAGTAACAGGGGGCACCGACTCCTATAATTCACCCCTCCACTTT.